This T cell receptor beta chain emerged from a study of identical twins. The CDR3 totals 17 residues. V shed 6 bases, J shed 0 bases, and the junction held 13 bases outside the gene matches. Study results and limitations: Out-of-frame alpha sequences common to twins exhibited an excess of low generation probability.

TCRdb re-analysed the 5' RACE reads in MiXCR, keeping a single row per CDR3 protein. The sample has approximately 410,000 distinct CDR3 sequences; around 20% are singletons. As concerns this clonotype: Its antigen is unknown.

This receptor was identified in a man in his fifties in good health. The rearrangement uses TRBV12-3 or TRBV12-4 and TRBJ1-1; 7 bases map to TRBD1. Material for sequencing was naive T cells sorted from blood. The CDR3 spells CASSPRDSLNMNTEAFF. CDR3 sequence (DNA): TGTGCCAGCAGCCCCAGGGACAGCCTGAATATGAACACTGAAGCTTTCTTT.